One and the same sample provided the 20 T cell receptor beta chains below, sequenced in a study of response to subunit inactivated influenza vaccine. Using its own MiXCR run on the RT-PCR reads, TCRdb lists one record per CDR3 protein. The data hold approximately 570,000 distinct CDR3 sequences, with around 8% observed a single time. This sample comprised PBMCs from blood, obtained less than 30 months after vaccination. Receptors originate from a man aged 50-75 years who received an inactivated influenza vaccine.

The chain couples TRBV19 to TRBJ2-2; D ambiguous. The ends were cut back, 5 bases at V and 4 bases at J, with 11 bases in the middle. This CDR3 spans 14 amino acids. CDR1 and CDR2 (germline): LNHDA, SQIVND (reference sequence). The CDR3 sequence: CASSSVTSTGELFF. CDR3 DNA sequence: TGTGCCAGTAGTTCAGTGACGAGCACCGGGGAGCTGTTTTTT.

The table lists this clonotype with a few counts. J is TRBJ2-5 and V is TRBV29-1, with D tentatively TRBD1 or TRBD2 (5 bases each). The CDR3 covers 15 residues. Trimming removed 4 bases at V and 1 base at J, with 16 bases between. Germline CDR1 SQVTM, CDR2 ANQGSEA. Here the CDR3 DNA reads TGCAGCGTTGTACCGGGGCAGGTTTTCCAAGAGACCCAGTACTTC. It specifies CSVVPGQVFQETQYF.

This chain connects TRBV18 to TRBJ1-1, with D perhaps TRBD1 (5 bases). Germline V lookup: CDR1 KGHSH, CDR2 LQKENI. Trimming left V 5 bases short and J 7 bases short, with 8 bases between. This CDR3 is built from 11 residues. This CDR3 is CASSAGLEAFF. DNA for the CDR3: TGTGCCAGCTCAGCGGGACTTGAAGCTTTCTTT.

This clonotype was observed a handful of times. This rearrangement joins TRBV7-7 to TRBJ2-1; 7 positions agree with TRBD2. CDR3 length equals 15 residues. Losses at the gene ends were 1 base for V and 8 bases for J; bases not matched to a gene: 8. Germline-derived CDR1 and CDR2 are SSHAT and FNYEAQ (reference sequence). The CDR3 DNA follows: TGTGCCAGCAGCTTAGGTGCCGGGAGGTCTTATGAGCAGTTCTTC. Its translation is CASSLGAGRSYEQFF.

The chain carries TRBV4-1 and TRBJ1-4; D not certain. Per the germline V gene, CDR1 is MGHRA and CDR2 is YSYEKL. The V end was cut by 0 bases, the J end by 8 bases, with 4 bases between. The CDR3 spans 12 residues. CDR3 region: CASSQDLEKLFF. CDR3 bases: TGCGCCAGCAGCCAAGATCTCGAAAAACTGTTTTTT.

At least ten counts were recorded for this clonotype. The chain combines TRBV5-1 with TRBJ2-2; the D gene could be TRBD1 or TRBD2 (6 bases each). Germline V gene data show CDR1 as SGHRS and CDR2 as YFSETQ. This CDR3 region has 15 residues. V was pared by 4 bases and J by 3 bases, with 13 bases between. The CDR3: CASSQPGGDTGELFF. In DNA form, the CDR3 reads TGCGCCAGCAGCCAGCCCGGGGGCGACACCGGGGAGCTGTTTTTT.

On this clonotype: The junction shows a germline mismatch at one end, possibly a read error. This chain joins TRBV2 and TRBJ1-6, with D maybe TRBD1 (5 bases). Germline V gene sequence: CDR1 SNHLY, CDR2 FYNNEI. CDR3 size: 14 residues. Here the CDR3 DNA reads TGTGCCCGCAGCCCTCTGGGGGGTAAATCACCCCTCCACTTT. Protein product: CARSPLGGKSPLHF.

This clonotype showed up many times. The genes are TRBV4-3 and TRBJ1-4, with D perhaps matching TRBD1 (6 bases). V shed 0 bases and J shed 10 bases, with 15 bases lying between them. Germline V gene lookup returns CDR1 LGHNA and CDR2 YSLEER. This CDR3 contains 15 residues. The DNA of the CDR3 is TGCGCCAGCAGCCAAGATGACGCAGGGGAGGGAAAACTGTTTTTT. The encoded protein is CASSQDDAGEGKLFF.

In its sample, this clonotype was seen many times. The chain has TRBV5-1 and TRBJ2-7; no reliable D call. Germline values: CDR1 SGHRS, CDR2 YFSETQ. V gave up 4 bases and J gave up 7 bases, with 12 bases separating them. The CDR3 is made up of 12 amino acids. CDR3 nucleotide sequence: TGCGCCAGCAGCCCCCAGTCCGAAGAGCAGTACTTC. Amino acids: CASSPQSEEQYF.

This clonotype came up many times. In nucleotides, the CDR3 is TGTGCCAGCAGCTTGAGGGGAGACTACTACAATGAGCAGTTCTTC. Translation: CASSLRGDYYNEQFF. V and J are TRBV7-9 and TRBJ2-1; D tentatively reads TRBD1 or TRBD2 (5 bases each). The length of the CDR3 is 15 residues. Germline V gene lookup returns CDR1 SEHNR and CDR2 FQNEAQ (reference sequence). Trimming removed 3 bases at V and 3 bases at J, with 12 bases between.

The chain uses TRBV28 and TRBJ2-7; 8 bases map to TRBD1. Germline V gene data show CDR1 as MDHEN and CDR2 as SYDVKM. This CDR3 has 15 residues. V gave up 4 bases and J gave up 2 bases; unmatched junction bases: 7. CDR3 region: CASSSGQGSPYEQYF. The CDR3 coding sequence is TGTGCCAGCAGTTCCGGACAGGGTAGCCCCTACGAGCAGTACTTC.

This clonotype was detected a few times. CDR3 in amino acids: CSAQEGLDFSYEQYF. DNA for the CDR3: TGCAGTGCACAGGAGGGCCTAGACTTCTCCTACGAGCAGTACTTC. The rearrangement uses TRBV20-1 and TRBJ2-7; maybe TRBD2 (6 bases). V lost 6 bases and J lost 0, with 18 bases in between. The CDR3 covers 15 residues. Germline V gives CDR1 DFQATT, CDR2 SNEGSKA (reference sequence).

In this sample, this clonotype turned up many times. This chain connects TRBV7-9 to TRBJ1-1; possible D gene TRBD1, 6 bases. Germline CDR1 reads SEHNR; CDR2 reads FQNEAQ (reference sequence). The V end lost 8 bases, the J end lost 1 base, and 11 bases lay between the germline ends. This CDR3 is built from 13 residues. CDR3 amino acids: CASWGGGNTEAFF. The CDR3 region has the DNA TGTGCCAGCTGGGGAGGGGGGAACACTGAAGCTTTCTTT.

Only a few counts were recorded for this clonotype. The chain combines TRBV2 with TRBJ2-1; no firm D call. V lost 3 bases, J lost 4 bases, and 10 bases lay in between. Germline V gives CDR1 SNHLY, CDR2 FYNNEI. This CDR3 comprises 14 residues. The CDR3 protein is CASSDNPPYNEQFF. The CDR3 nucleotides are TGTGCCAGCAGTGATAACCCACCATACAATGAGCAGTTCTTC.

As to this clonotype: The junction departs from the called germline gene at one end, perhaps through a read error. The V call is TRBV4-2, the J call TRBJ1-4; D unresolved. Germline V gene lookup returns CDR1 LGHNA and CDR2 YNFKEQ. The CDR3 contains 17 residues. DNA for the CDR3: TGTGCCTGCAGCCTCCTGGCCGGGCATTCAACTAATGAAAAACTGTTTTTT. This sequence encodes CACSLLAGHSTNEKLFF.

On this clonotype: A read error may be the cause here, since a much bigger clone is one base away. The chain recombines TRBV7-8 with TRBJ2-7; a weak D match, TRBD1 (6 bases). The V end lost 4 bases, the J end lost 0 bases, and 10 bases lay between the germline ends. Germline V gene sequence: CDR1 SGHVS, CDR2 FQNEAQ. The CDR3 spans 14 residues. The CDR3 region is CASSSGTNSYEQYF. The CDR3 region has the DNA TGTGCCAGCAGCTCCGGGACAAACTCCTACGAGCAGTACTTC.

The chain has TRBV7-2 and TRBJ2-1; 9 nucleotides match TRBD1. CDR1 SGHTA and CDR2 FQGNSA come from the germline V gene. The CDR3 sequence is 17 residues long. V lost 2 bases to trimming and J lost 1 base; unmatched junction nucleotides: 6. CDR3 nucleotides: TGTGCCAGCAGCTTAAGCAAACAGGGGGCATCCTACAATGAGCAGTTCTTC. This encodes CASSLSKQGASYNEQFF.

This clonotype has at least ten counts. CDR3 region: CASSSPSGAHNEQFF. The DNA for the CDR3 is TGTGCCAGCAGTTCACCTAGCGGAGCTCACAATGAGCAGTTCTTC. The chain couples TRBV12-3 or TRBV12-4 to TRBJ2-1, with 7 bases lining up with TRBD2. The CDR3 covers 15 residues. Trimming at V came to 4 bases and at J to 5 bases, leaving 8 bases not matched to a gene.

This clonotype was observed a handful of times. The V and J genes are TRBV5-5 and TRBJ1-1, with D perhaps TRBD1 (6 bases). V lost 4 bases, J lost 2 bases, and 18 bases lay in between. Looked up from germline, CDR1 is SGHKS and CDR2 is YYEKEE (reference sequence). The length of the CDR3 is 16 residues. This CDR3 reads CASSRGLWGPNTEAFF. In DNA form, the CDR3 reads TGTGCCAGCAGCCGAGGTTTATGGGGGCCTAACACTGAAGCTTTCTTT. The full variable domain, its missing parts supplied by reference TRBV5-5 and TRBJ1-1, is DAGVTQSPTHLIKTRGQQVTLRCSPISGHKSVSWYQQVLGQGPQFIFQYYEKEERGRGNFPDRFSARQFPNYSSELNVNALLLGDSALYLCASSRGLWGPNTEAFFGQGTRLTVV.

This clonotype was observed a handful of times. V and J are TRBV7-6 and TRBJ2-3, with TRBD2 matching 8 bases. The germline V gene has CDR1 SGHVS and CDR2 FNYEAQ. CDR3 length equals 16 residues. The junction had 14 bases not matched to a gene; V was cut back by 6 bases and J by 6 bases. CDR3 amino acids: CASSLRQFGGADTQYF. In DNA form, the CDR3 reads TGTGCCAGCAGTCTACGGCAATTCGGGGGGGCCGATACGCAGTATTTT. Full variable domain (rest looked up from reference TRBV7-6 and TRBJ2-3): GAGVSQSPRYKVTKRGQDVALRCDPISGHVSLYWYRQALGQGPEFLTYFNYEAQQDKSGLPNDRFSAERPEGSISTLTIQRTEQRDSAMYRCASSLRQFGGADTQYFGPGTRLTVL.